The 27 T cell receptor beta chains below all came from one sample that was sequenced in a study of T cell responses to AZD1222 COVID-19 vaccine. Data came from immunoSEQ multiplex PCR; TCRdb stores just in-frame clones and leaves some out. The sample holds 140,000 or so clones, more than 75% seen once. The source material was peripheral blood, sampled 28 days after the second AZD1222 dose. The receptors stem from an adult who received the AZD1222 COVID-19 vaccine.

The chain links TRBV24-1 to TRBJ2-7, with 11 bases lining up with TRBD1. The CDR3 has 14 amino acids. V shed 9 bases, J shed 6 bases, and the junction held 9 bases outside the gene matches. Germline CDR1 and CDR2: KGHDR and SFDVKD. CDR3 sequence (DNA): TGTGCCACCGGATTGGGACAGGGGGTTTTCGAGCAGTACTTC. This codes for CATGLGQGVFEQYF.

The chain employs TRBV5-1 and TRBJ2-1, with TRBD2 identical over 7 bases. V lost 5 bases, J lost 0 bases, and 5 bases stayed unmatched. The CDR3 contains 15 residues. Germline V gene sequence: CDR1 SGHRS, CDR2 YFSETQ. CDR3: CASRVPSGSYNEQFF. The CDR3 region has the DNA TGCGCCAGCAGAGTCCCTAGCGGCTCCTACAATGAGCAGTTCTTC.

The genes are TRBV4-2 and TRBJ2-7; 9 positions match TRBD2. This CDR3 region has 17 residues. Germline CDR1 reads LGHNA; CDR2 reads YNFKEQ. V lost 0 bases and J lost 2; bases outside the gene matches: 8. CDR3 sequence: CASSQEGAGGAAYEQYF. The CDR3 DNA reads TGTGCCAGCAGCCAAGAGGGTGCGGGAGGGGCAGCCTACGAGCAGTACTTC.

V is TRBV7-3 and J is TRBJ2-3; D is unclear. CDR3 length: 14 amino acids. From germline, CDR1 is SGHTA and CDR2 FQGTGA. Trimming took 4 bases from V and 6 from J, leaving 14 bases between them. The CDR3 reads CASSSSGGSDTQYF. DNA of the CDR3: TGTGCCAGCAGCTCGTCCGGCGGCAGTGATACGCAGTATTTT.

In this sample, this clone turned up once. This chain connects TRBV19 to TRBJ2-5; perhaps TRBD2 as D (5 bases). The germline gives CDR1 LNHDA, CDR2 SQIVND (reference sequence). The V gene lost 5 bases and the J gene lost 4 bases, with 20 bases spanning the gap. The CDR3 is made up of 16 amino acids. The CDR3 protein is CASSATYGLVSETQYF. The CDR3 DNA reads TGTGCCAGTAGTGCCACCTACGGACTGGTGTCAGAGACCCAGTACTTC.

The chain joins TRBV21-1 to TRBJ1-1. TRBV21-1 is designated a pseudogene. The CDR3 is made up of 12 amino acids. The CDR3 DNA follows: TGTGCCAGCCGCAGAGCAGGGACTGAAGCTTTCTTT. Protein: CASRRAGTEAFF.

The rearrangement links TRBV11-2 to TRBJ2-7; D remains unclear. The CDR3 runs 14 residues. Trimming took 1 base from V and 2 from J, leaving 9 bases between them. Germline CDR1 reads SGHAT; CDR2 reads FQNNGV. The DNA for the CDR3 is TGTGCCAGCAGCTTAGGAGGCGGAGCCTACGAGCAGTACTTC. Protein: CASSLGGGAYEQYF.

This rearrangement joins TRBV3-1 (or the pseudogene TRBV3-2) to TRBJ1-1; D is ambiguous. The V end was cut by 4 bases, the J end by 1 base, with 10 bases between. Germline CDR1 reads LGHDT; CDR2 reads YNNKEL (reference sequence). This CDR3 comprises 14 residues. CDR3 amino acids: CASSLGGRNTEAFF. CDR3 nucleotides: TGTGCCAGCAGCCTCGGAGGGAGGAACACTGAAGCTTTCTTT.

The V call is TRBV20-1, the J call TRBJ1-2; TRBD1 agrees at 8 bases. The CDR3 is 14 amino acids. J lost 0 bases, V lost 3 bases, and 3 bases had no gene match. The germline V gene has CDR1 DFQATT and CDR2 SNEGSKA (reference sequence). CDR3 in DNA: TGCAGTGCTAGTCCGACAGGGGCTAACTATGGCTACACCTTC. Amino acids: CSASPTGANYGYTF.

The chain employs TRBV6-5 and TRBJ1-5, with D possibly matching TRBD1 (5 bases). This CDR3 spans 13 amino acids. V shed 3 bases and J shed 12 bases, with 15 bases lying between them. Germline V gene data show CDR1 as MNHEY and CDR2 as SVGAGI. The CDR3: CASSYYAGVDQHF. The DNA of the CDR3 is TGTGCCAGCAGTTATTATGCGGGGGTGGACCAGCATTTT.

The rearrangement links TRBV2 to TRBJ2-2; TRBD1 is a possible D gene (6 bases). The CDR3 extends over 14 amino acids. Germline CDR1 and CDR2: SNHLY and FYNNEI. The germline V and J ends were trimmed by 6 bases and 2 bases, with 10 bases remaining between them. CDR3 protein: CASRARGNTGELFF. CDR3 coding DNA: TGTGCCAGCAGGGCCAGGGGAAACACCGGGGAGCTGTTTTTT.

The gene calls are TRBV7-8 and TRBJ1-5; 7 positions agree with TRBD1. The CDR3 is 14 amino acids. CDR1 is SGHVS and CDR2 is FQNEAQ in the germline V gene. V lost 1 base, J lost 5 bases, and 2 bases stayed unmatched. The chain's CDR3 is CASSLGDSYQPQHF. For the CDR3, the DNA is TGTGCCAGCAGCTTAGGGGACAGCTATCAGCCCCAGCATTTT.

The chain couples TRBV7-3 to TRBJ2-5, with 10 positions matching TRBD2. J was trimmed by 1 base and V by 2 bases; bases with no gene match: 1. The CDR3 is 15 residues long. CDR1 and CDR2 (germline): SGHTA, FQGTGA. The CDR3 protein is CASSLLAGAQETQYF. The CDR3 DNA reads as TGTGCCAGCAGCTTACTAGCGGGGGCCCAAGAGACCCAGTACTTC.

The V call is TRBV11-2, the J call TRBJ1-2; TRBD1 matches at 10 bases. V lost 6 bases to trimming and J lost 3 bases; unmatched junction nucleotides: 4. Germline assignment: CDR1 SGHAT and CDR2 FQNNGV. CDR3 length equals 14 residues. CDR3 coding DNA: TGTGCCAGCAGATCGGGACAGGGGTACTATGGCTACACCTTC. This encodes CASRSGQGYYGYTF.

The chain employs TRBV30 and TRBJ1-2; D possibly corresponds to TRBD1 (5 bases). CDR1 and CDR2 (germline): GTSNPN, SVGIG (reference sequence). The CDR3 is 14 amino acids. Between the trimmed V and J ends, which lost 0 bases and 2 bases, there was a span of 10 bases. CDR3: CAWSVWQGNYGYTF. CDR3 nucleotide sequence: TGTGCCTGGAGTGTATGGCAGGGAAACTATGGCTACACCTTC.

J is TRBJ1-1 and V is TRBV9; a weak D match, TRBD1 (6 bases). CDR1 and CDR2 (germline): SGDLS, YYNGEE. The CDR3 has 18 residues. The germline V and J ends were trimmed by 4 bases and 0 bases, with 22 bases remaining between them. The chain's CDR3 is CASSPHSGGGYMNTEAFF. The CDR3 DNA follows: TGTGCCAGCAGCCCCCACAGCGGGGGCGGATACATGAACACTGAAGCTTTCTTT.

CDR3 loop: CASSVADRRNYEQYF. The CDR3 DNA is TGTGCCAGCAGCGTAGCTGACAGGAGAAACTACGAGCAGTACTTC. The chain joins TRBV9 to TRBJ2-7; D perhaps matches TRBD1 (6 bases). Germline CDR1 SGDLS, CDR2 YYNGEE. V lost 0 bases to trimming and J lost 3 bases, with 13 bases between them. The CDR3 contains 15 residues. The whole variable domain, remainder taken from reference TRBV9 and TRBJ2-7, is DSGVTQTPKHLITATGQRVTLRCSPRSGDLSVYWYQQSLDQGLQFLIQYYNGEERAKGNILERFSAQQFPDLHSELNLSSLELGDSALYFCASSVADRRNYEQYFGPGTRLTVT.

The chain's CDR3 is CASSLARVEETQYF. In nucleotides, the CDR3 is TGTGCCAGCAGTCTGGCCAGGGTAGAAGAGACCCAGTACTTC. The chain uses TRBV2 and TRBJ2-5; the D gene is possibly TRBD1 (5 bases). The V gene's germline CDR1 is SNHLY and CDR2 FYNNEI. The germline V and J ends were trimmed by 5 bases and 3 bases, with 13 bases remaining between them. The length of the CDR3 is 14 residues.

CDR3 in amino acids: CASNPRGWGTDTQYF. CDR3 bases: TGTGCCAGCAACCCAAGGGGGTGGGGCACAGATACGCAGTATTTT. The chain has TRBV11-2 and TRBJ2-3; possible D gene TRBD1, 6 bases. V lost 7 bases to trimming and J lost 1 base, with 15 bases between them. The CDR3 runs 15 residues. Germline-derived CDR1 and CDR2 are SGHAT and FQNNGV.

CDR3 loop: CASSIVGSREEKLFF. The CDR3 coding sequence is TGTGCCAGTAGTATAGTCGGCTCTCGAGAAGAAAAACTGTTTTTT. The chain carries TRBV19 and TRBJ1-4; D not resolved. Trimming removed 1 base at V and 8 bases at J, with 14 bases between. Germline V gene data show CDR1 as LNHDA and CDR2 as SQIVND (reference sequence). CDR3 size: 15 residues.

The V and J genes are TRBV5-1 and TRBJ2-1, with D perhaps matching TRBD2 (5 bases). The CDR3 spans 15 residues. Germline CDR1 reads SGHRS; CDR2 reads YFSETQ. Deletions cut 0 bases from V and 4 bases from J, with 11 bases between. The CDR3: CASSLEPGEYNEQFF. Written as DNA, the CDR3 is TGCGCCAGCAGCTTGGAGCCCGGGGAATACAATGAGCAGTTCTTC.

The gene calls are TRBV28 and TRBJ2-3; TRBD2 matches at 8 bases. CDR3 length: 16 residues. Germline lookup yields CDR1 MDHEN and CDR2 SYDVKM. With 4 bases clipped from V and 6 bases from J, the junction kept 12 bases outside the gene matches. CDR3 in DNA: TGTGCCAGCAGTTCTCCTGGCGGGAGGACCGGGGATACGCAGTATTTT. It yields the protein CASSSPGGRTGDTQYF. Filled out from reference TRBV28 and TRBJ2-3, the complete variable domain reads DVKVTQSSRYLVKRTGEKVFLECVQDMDHENMFWYRQDPGLGLRLIYFSYDVKMKEKGDIPEGYSVSREKKERFSLILESASTNQTSMYLCASSSPGGRTGDTQYFGPGTRLTVL.

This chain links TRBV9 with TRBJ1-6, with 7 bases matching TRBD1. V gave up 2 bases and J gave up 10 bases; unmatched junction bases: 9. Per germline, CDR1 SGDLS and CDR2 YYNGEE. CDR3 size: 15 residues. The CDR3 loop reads CASSVLGQGDSPLHF. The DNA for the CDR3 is TGTGCCAGCAGCGTCTTAGGGCAGGGGGACTCACCCCTCCACTTT.

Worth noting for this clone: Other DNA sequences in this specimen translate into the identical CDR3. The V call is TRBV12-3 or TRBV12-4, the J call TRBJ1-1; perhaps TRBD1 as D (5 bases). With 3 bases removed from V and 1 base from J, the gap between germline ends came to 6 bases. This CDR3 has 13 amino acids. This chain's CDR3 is CASSFGQNTEAFF. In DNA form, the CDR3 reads TGTGCCAGCAGTTTTGGACAGAACACTGAAGCTTTCTTT.

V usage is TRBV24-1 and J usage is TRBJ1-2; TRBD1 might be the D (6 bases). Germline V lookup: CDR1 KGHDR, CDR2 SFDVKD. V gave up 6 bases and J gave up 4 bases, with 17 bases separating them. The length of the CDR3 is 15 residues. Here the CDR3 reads CATSWRGGMSYGYTF. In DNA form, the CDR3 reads TGTGCCACCAGTTGGAGGGGGGGTATGAGCTATGGCTACACCTTC.

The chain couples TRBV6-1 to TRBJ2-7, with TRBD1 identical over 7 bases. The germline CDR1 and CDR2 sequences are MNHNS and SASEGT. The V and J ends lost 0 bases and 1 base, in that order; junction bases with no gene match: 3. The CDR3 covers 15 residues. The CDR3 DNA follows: TGTGCCAGCAGTGAAGCAGGGGGCCGATCCTACGAGCAGTACTTC. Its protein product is CASSEAGGRSYEQYF.

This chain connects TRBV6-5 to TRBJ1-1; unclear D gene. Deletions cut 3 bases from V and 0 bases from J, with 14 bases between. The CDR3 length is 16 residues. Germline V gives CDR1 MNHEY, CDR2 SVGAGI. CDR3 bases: TGTGCCAGCAGTTATGAAAACGGTCGGATGAACACTGAAGCTTTCTTT. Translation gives CASSYENGRMNTEAFF.